These 30 T cell receptor beta chains were sequenced from one sample in a study of T cells in Graves' hyperthyroidism and ophthalmopathy. Authors of the study amplified TCR beta CDR3 regions from RNA transcripts. TCR CDR3 underwent first-round RT-PCR with the HTBI primer set. TCRdb reprocessed the multiplex PCR reads with MiXCR, giving one entry per CDR3 protein. The repertoire holds approximately 480,000 distinct CDR3 sequences, less than 25% seen once, with more than 25% in the top ten. The sequenced material came from blood. These receptors were taken from a man younger than 35 with Graves' hyperthyroidism.

In regard to this clonotype: A much bigger clone sits one base away, suggesting this may be a read error. The chain uses TRBV5-5 and TRBJ1-5, with D unclear. The V and J ends lost 7 bases and 3 bases respectively, with 11 bases between them. This CDR3 region has 13 residues. Looked up from germline, CDR1 is SGHKS and CDR2 is YYEKEE (reference sequence). CDR3 sequence (DNA): TGTGCCAGCGCCTCGTTCCCCAATCAGCCCCAGCATTTT. Translation: CASASFPNQPQHF.

Ten or more counts support this clonotype. This rearrangement joins TRBV12-3 or TRBV12-4 to TRBJ1-1, with TRBD1 identical over 8 bases. The CDR3 extends over 13 amino acids. Trimming at V came to 5 bases and at J to 4 bases, leaving 3 bases not matched to a gene. The CDR3 bases are TGTGCCAGCAGTATCACAGGGGGCACTGAAGCTTTCTTT. Its translation: CASSITGGTEAFF.

This clonotype has a count of ten or more. The chain joins TRBV28 to TRBJ2-7; D is ambiguous. From germline, CDR1 is MDHEN and CDR2 SYDVKM. Trimming left V 3 bases short and J 6 bases short, with 12 bases between. The CDR3 has 13 residues. CDR3: CASSLFLSGEQYF. CDR3 sequence (DNA): TGTGCCAGCAGTTTGTTTCTTAGTGGCGAGCAGTACTTC.

This clonotype was detected many times. CDR3: CASSWDRDYGYTF. The DNA for the CDR3 is TGTGCCAGCAGTTGGGACAGGGACTATGGCTACACCTTC. This chain connects TRBV12-3 or TRBV12-4 to TRBJ1-2, with 9 bases matching TRBD1. V trimming: 4 bases; J trimming: 3 bases; junction bases outside the gene matches: 0. The CDR3 runs to 13 residues.

This clonotype appeared many times. The DNA of the CDR3 is TGTGCCACCAGTGATCGCGACAGGGGGTTGAAGACCCAGTACTTC. Translation gives CATSDRDRGLKTQYF. This chain links TRBV24-1 with TRBJ2-5; the match to TRBD1 covers 9 bases. CDR1 is KGHDR and CDR2 is SFDVKD in the germline V gene. The CDR3 totals 15 residues. V dropped 3 bases and J dropped 6; count of bases not matched to a gene: 7.

This clonotype was detected ten times or more. This chain links TRBV11-2 with TRBJ1-1; D is perhaps TRBD1 (5 bases). The CDR3 consists of 14 residues. Germline CDR1 is SGHAT and CDR2 is FQNNGV. V lost 3 bases and J lost 4, with 12 bases in between. Here the CDR3 reads CASSFGGMGTEAFF. CDR3 bases: TGTGCCAGCAGCTTCGGGGGGATGGGCACTGAAGCTTTCTTT.

V is TRBV28 and J is TRBJ2-7, with TRBD2 matching 7 bases. Germline V gene lookup returns CDR1 MDHEN and CDR2 SYDVKM. J lost 3 bases, V lost 6 bases, and 17 bases had no gene match. This CDR3 comprises 17 residues. In DNA form, the CDR3 reads TGTGCCAGCAGCCCCCGGGGGGAACTTATGACCCTCTACGAGCAGTACTTC. This gives the protein CASSPRGELMTLYEQYF.

This clonotype was counted ten times or more. This chain joins TRBV7-9 and TRBJ1-2, with a possible D match to TRBD1 (6 bases). The V gene's germline CDR1 is SEHNR and CDR2 FQNEAQ (reference sequence). Trimming stripped 2 bases from V and 5 bases from J, with 12 bases between. There are 14 residues in the CDR3. As DNA, the CDR3 is TGTGCCAGCAGCTTACCGGGGGGCTGGTATGGCTACACCTTC. Translation: CASSLPGGWYGYTF.

This clonotype was found many times. This chain links TRBV6-1 with TRBJ1-1; D gene ambiguous. Trimming removed 1 base from V and 1 base from J, with 13 bases in between. CDR1 and CDR2 from the germline V gene are MNHNS and SASEGT. This CDR3 comprises 16 residues. CDR3 sequence (DNA): TGTGCCAGCAGTGAAGTGGTCGGCCGGACGAACACTGAAGCTTTCTTT. Its translation is CASSEVVGRTNTEAFF.

In its sample, this clonotype was seen many times. The CDR3 DNA sequence: TGCAGTGCCAGGGACAGACGGCACTATGGCTACACCTTC. This sequence encodes CSARDRRHYGYTF. This chain joins TRBV20-1 and TRBJ1-2; 7 bases fit TRBD1. The trim removed 6 bases at V and 3 bases at J, leaving 7 bases unmatched. Per the germline V gene, CDR1 is DFQATT and CDR2 is SNEGSKA (reference sequence). The CDR3 contains 13 residues.

This clonotype was detected ten times or more. This chain connects TRBV11-2 to TRBJ1-2; 7 nucleotides match TRBD1. CDR1 and CDR2 from the germline V gene are SGHAT and FQNNGV. The CDR3 runs to 15 residues. V was clipped by 3 bases and J by 2 bases; unmatched bases: 6. The CDR3 is CASSFRTGLNYGYTF. The DNA for the CDR3 is TGTGCCAGCAGCTTCCGGACAGGATTGAACTATGGCTACACCTTC.

The sample holds many counts of this clonotype. The chain is built from TRBV20-1 and TRBJ1-5; no clear D. Between the trimmed V and J ends, which lost 1 base and 0 bases, there was a span of 13 bases. This CDR3 is built from 16 residues. Germline V gene lookup returns CDR1 DFQATT and CDR2 SNEGSKA (reference sequence). CDR3 in amino acids: CSARGQRFYSNQPQHF. The CDR3 DNA sequence: TGCAGTGCTAGAGGGCAACGATTTTATAGCAATCAGCCCCAGCATTTT.

This clonotype has ten or more counts. The V gene is TRBV12-3 or TRBV12-4, the J gene TRBJ1-1; a possible D gene is TRBD1 (5 bases). The CDR3 is 15 residues long. Deletions cut 6 bases from V and 0 bases from J, with 14 bases between. The CDR3 here is CASSWDASMNTEAFF. The CDR3 region has the DNA TGTGCCAGCAGCTGGGACGCCTCCATGAACACTGAAGCTTTCTTT.

This clonotype was seen ten or more times. The chain combines TRBV10-2 with TRBJ2-2; 8 bases are a match to TRBD1. The CDR3 spans 15 residues. Germline values: CDR1 WSHSY, CDR2 SAAADI. V lost 4 bases, J lost 3 bases, and 4 bases stayed unmatched. Here the CDR3 reads CASSVGTGYTGELFF. The CDR3 coding sequence is TGCGCCAGCAGTGTGGGGACAGGATACACCGGGGAGCTGTTTTTT.

This clonotype was counted many times. This chain links TRBV19 with TRBJ2-7; 9 positions agree with TRBD1. There are 13 residues in the CDR3. Per germline, CDR1 LNHDA and CDR2 SQIVND (reference sequence). V lost 8 bases to trimming and J lost 0 bases; unmatched junction nucleotides: 2. CDR3 protein: CASATGGSYEQYF. DNA for the CDR3: TGTGCCAGTGCGACAGGGGGCTCCTACGAGCAGTACTTC.

This clonotype has at least ten counts. The chain employs TRBV19 and TRBJ2-2; D possibly corresponds to TRBD2 (6 bases). The V gene's germline CDR1 is LNHDA and CDR2 SQIVND (reference sequence). This CDR3 is built from 14 residues. V lost 6 bases, J lost 5 bases, and 13 bases lay in between. This CDR3 is CASRAGKGTGELFF. The DNA for the CDR3 is TGTGCCAGTAGGGCGGGGAAGGGAACCGGGGAGCTGTTTTTT.

This clonotype has ten or more counts. The J gene is TRBJ1-5, the V gene TRBV19, with D possibly being TRBD1 (6 bases). This CDR3 comprises 15 residues. Trimming took 5 bases from V and 3 from J, leaving 14 bases between them. Germline V gene sequence: CDR1 LNHDA, CDR2 SQIVND (reference sequence). In DNA, the CDR3 is TGTGCCAGTAGTCCCATCCGGGACACCAATCAGCCCCAGCATTTT. Protein sequence: CASSPIRDTNQPQHF.

In this sample, this clonotype turned up many times. The chain links TRBV19 to TRBJ1-1; no definite D call. V was clipped by 4 bases and J by 4 bases, with 7 bases between them. Germline lookup yields CDR1 LNHDA and CDR2 SQIVND (reference sequence). The CDR3 runs 12 residues. CDR3 bases: TGTGCCAGTAGTACGTCTCGCACTGAAGCTTTCTTT. Protein: CASSTSRTEAFF.

Many counts were recorded for this clonotype. V is TRBV28 and J is TRBJ2-7; maybe TRBD2 (6 bases). The CDR3 spans 17 residues. CDR1 is MDHEN, CDR2 SYDVKM, per germline. V was cut by 3 bases and J by 2 bases, with 20 bases left in between. The CDR3, as DNA: TGTGCCAGCAGTTTTGCGTTTAGGGGACTTTTCCCCTACGAGCAGTACTTC. Its protein is CASSFAFRGLFPYEQYF.

This clonotype is deemed large (0.1 to 1%). The chain couples TRBV6-5 to TRBJ1-2; D gene uncertain. The CDR3 is 15 residues long. Germline CDR1 reads MNHEY; CDR2 reads SVGAGI. V gave up 6 bases and J gave up 1 base, with 15 bases separating them. Here the CDR3 reads CASRSIRTDNYGYTF. The CDR3 nucleotides are TGTGCCAGCAGGTCCATCCGAACAGATAACTATGGCTACACCTTC.

This clonotype was recorded many times. The chain employs TRBV28 and TRBJ1-5; 7 bases align to TRBD1. V was clipped by 3 bases and J by 0 bases; unmatched bases: 8. The germline V gene has CDR1 MDHEN and CDR2 SYDVKM. The CDR3 has 17 residues. In nucleotides, the CDR3 is TGTGCCAGCAGTTTTCCAGGGGGATATGGTAGCAATCAGCCCCAGCATTTT. Translation: CASSFPGGYGSNQPQHF.

This clonotype was counted a few times. The chain uses TRBV7-9 and TRBJ2-7; 9 bases fit TRBD1. Per the germline V gene, CDR1 is SEHNR and CDR2 is FQNEAQ (reference sequence). CDR3 length: 12 amino acids. V trimming: 5 bases; J trimming: 13 bases; junction bases outside the gene matches: 9. The CDR3: CASSLGTGWNYF. The CDR3 DNA reads TGTGCCAGCAGCCTAGGGACAGGGTGGAACTACTTC.

The chain links TRBV12-3 or TRBV12-4 to TRBJ2-7; 10 nucleotides match TRBD2. The trim removed 3 bases at V and 3 bases at J, leaving 2 bases unmatched. This CDR3 has 14 amino acids. The CDR3, as DNA: TGTGCCAGCAGTTTTACTAGCGGGGACTACGAGCAGTACTTC. Protein: CASSFTSGDYEQYF.

With respect to this clonotype: This may stem from a read error, because a much larger clone lies one nucleotide away. The chain is built from TRBV6-2 or TRBV6-3 and TRBJ1-1; D is ambiguous. V dropped 9 bases and J dropped 0 bases, with 20 bases sitting between them. There are 16 residues in the CDR3. Germline V gives CDR1 MNHEY, CDR2 SVGEGT. As DNA, the CDR3 is TGTGCCAGTCGGGAGTTGGCGTGCAACCTGAACACTGAAGCTTTCTTT. Protein: CASRELACNLNTEAFF.

This sequence joins TRBV7-6 and TRBJ1-1; 9 bases fit TRBD1. Germline trimming cut 5 bases from V and 3 bases from J; bases unmatched to any gene: 13. The CDR3 has 17 residues. CDR1 is SGHVS, CDR2 FNYEAQ, per germline. The chain's CDR3 is CASSRVPGQGSDTEAFF. CDR3 DNA: TGTGCCAGCAGCCGTGTCCCGGGACAGGGATCGGACACTGAAGCTTTCTTT. Combining the CDR3 with reference TRBV7-6 and TRBJ1-1 gives the whole variable domain GAGVSQSPRYKVTKRGQDVALRCDPISGHVSLYWYRQALGQGPEFLTYFNYEAQQDKSGLPNDRFSAERPEGSISTLTIQRTEQRDSAMYRCASSRVPGQGSDTEAFFGQGTRLTVV.

The chain is built from TRBV5-1 and TRBJ1-2; D uncertain. CDR3 size: 14 residues. Germline V CDR1 and CDR2: SGHRS, YFSETQ. V shed 0 bases and J shed 4 bases, with 10 bases lying between them. CDR3 DNA sequence: TGCGCCAGCAGCTTGGAGCGCAGACTCTATGGCTACACCTTC. It translates to CASSLERRLYGYTF.

V gene TRBV11-2 combines with J gene TRBJ1-6; 8 bases line up with TRBD1. Germline V gene data show CDR1 as SGHAT and CDR2 as FQNNGV. The CDR3 runs 15 residues. V dropped 6 bases and J dropped 7; count of bases not matched to a gene: 8. CDR3 region: CASSSRTGRNSPLHF. The CDR3 DNA reads as TGTGCCAGCAGTTCCCGGACAGGGCGAAATTCACCCCTCCACTTT.

As regards this clonotype: The junction differs from germline at one of its ends, possibly a read error. This sequence joins TRBV29-1 and TRBJ1-1; TRBD1 is a possible D gene (6 bases). The germline gives CDR1 SQVTM, CDR2 ANQGSEA. CDR3 length: 12 residues. The CDR3 loop is CSVELTGAEAFF. As DNA, the CDR3 is TGCAGCGTTGAATTAACGGGGGCTGAGGCTTTCTTT.

There are many counts of this clonotype. The chain couples TRBV20-1 to TRBJ1-5; D gene ambiguous. V dropped 0 bases and J dropped 5 bases, with 8 bases sitting between them. CDR3 length equals 13 residues. The germline gives CDR1 DFQATT, CDR2 SNEGSKA (reference sequence). The CDR3 DNA sequence: TGCAGTGCTAGAGATTTTGGGGATCAGCCCCAGCATTTT. It yields the protein CSARDFGDQPQHF.

This clonotype was counted at least ten times. V gene TRBV6-1 combines with J gene TRBJ2-5; D possibly matches TRBD1 or TRBD2 (5 bases each). Germline V gene sequence: CDR1 MNHNS, CDR2 SASEGT. The V gene lost 4 bases and the J gene lost 5 bases, with 14 bases spanning the gap. The CDR3 is 14 residues long. CDR3 protein: CASSVDSGTETQYF. The CDR3 DNA is TGTGCCAGCAGTGTGGACTCGGGGACGGAGACCCAGTACTTC.